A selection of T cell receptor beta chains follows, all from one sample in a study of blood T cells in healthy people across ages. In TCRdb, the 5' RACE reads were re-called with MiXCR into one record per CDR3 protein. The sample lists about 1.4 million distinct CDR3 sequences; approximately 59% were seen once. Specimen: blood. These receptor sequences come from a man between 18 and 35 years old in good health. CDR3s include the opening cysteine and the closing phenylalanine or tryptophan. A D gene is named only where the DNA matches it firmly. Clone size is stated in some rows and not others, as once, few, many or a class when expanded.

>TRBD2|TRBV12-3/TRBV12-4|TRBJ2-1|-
CASTGGTSGGAIDEQFF
TGTGCCAGCACTGGGGGGACTAGCGGGGGGGCCATCGATGAGCAGTTCTTC
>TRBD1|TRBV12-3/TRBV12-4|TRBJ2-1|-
CASSPGQGGSYKEQFF
TGTGCCAGCAGCCCGGGACAGGGAGGATCCTACAAGGAGCAGTTCTTC
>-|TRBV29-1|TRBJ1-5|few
CSVGDYNQPQHF
TGCAGCGTTGGGGACTATAATCAGCCCCAGCATTTT
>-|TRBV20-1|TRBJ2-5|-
CSARRLAGGPETQYF
TGCAGTGCGAGGAGGCTAGCAGGAGGGCCCGAGACCCAGTACTTC
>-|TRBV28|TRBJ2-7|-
CASSSRDLVPEQYF
TGTGCCAGCAGTTCCCGGGATCTAGTCCCCGAGCAGTACTTC
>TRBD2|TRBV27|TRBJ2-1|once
CAGLAGNNEQFF
TGTGCGGGGCTAGCGGGGAACAATGAGCAGTTCTTC
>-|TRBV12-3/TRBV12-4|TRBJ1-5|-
CASSLVREQPQHF
TGTGCCAGCAGTTTAGTTAGGGAACAGCCCCAGCATTTT
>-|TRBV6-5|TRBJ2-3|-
CASSYAPGAAGDEQDTQYF
TGTGCCAGCAGTTACGCTCCGGGGGCCGCAGGGGACGAGCAAGATACGCAGTATTTT
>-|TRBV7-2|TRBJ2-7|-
CASSSPYRDRVRRQYF
TGTGCCAGCAGCTCGCCGTATCGTGATCGGGTGAGACGACAGTACTTC
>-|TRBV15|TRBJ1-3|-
CATSREARILSGNTIYF
TGTGCCACCAGCAGAGAGGCACGGATCCTCTCTGGAAACACCATATATTTT
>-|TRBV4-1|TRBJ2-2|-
CASSQGPAGELFF
TGCGCCAGCAGCCAAGGACCGGCCGGGGAGCTGTTTTTT
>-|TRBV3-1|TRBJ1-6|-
CASSQEDPRLHNSPLHF
TGTGCCAGCAGCCAAGAGGATCCCAGACTCCATAATTCACCCCTCCACTTT
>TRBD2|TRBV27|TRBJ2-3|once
CASYAGTSGKSDTQYF
TGTGCCAGCTACGCCGGGACTAGCGGGAAGTCAGATACGCAGTATTTT
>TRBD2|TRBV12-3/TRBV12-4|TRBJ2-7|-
CASSFGLANNEQYF
TGTGCCAGCAGTTTTGGACTAGCCAACAATGAGCAGTACTTC
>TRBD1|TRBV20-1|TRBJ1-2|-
CSAPGQMSYGYTF
TGCAGTGCTCCGGGACAGATGTCCTATGGCTACACCTTC
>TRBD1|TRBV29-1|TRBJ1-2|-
CSVPGGSDGYTF
TGCAGCGTTCCAGGGGGCTCGGATGGCTACACCTTC
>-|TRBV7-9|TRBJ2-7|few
CASSADYSYEQYF
TGTGCCAGCAGCGCTGACTACTCCTACGAGCAGTACTTC
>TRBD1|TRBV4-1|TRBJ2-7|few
CASSPAPGQGFREQYF
TGCGCCAGCAGCCCAGCCCCGGGACAGGGGTTCCGCGAGCAGTACTTC
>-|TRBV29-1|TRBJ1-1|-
CSGGGNWNTEAFF
TGCAGTGGGGGGGGAAATTGGAACACTGAAGCTTTCTTT
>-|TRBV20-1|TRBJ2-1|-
CSAVPPGYYNEQFF
TGCAGTGCTGTCCCCCCGGGCTACTACAATGAGCAGTTCTTC
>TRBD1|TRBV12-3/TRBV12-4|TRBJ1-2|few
CASSRGQGAVYGYTF
TGTGCCAGCAGTAGGGGACAGGGGGCTGTCTATGGCTACACCTTC
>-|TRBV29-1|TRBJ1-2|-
CSVETPDSPNFYGYTF
TGCAGCGTGGAAACCCCAGACAGCCCGAATTTCTATGGCTACACCTTC
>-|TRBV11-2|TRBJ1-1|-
CASSLEGHTEAFF
TGTGCCAGCAGCTTGGAGGGGCATACTGAAGCTTTCTTT
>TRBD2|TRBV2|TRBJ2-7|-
CASSEGGTSGTHEQYF
TGTGCCAGCAGTGAAGGGGGGACTAGCGGGACCCACGAGCAGTACTTC
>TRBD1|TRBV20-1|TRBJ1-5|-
CSASEPTGDPNQPQHF
TGCAGTGCTAGTGAACCGACAGGGGACCCCAATCAGCCCCAGCATTTT
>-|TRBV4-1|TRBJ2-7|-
CASSQDPPQGALSYEQYF
TGCGCCAGCAGCCAAGATCCGCCTCAGGGAGCTCTCTCCTACGAGCAGTACTTC
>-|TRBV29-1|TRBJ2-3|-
CSVGGSMTDTQYF
TGCAGCGTTGGAGGATCCATGACGGATACGCAGTATTTT
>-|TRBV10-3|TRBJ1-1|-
CAISKDRNTEAFF
TGTGCCATCAGTAAGGACAGAAACACTGAAGCTTTCTTT
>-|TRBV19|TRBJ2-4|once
CASKGGGVKGNIQYF
TGTGCCAGTAAAGGGGGGGGTGTCAAGGGAAACATTCAGTACTTC
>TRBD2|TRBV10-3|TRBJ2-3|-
CAITRSGNTDTQYF
TGTGCCATCACCCGAAGCGGGAACACAGATACGCAGTATTTT
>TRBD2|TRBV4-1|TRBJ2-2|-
CASSQWEGNTGELFF
TGCGCCAGCAGCCAGTGGGAGGGAAATACCGGGGAGCTGTTTTTT
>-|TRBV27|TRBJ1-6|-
CASSSNPGNSPLHF
TGTGCCAGCAGTTCTAACCCGGGAAATTCACCCCTCCACTTT
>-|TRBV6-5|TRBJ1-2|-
CASSYLNRPLYGYTF
TGTGCCAGCAGTTACCTTAACAGACCCCTCTATGGCTACACCTTC
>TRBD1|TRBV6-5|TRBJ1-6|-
CASSRQGARSNSPLHF
TGTGCCAGCAGTCGCCAGGGGGCGAGGAGTAATTCACCCCTCCACTTT
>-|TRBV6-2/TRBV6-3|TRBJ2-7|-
CATGAGTDTYEQYF
TGTGCCACAGGGGCTGGGACTGATACCTACGAGCAGTACTTC
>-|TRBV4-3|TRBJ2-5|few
CASSQDRGSQETQYF
TGCGCCAGCAGCCAAGACCGGGGCAGCCAAGAGACCCAGTACTTC
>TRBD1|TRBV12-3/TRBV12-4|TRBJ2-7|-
CASSLIIGTGRAYEQYF
TGTGCCAGCAGTTTAATTATCGGGACAGGGAGAGCCTACGAGCAGTACTTC
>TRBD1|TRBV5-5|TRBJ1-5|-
CASSLDPKTGVGQPQHF
TGTGCCAGCAGCTTGGATCCTAAAACAGGGGTAGGTCAGCCCCAGCATTTT
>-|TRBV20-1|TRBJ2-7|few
CSARGTFPPNEQYF
TGCAGTGCCCGAGGGACATTCCCTCCCAACGAGCAGTACTTC
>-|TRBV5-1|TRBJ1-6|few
CASSSRQALNSPLHF
TGCGCCAGCAGCTCTCGACAGGCTCTCAATTCACCCCTCCACTTT
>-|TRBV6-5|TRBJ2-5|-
CASSYSPAGIYQETQYF
TGTGCCAGCAGTTACTCGCCGGCAGGGATATACCAAGAGACCCAGTACTTC
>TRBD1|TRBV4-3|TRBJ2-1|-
CASRRGQGAENEQFF
TGCGCCAGCAGACGAGGACAGGGGGCTGAAAATGAGCAGTTCTTC
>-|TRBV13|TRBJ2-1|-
CASRRLGDEQFF
TGTGCCAGCAGGCGACTTGGGGATGAGCAGTTCTTC
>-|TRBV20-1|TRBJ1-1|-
CSASNDGPNTEAFF
TGCAGTGCTTCAAATGACGGACCGAACACTGAAGCTTTCTTT
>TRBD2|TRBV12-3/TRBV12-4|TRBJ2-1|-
CATGTSGNNEQFF
TGTGCCACCGGGACTAGCGGGAACAATGAGCAGTTCTTC
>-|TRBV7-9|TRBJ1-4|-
CASSGLGGEKLFF
TGTGCCAGCAGCGGGTTGGGAGGTGAAAAACTGTTTTTT
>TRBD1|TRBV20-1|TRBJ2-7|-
CSARAGTGGLFGNEQYF
TGCAGTGCTAGGGCCGGGACAGGGGGCCTATTTGGGAACGAGCAGTACTTC
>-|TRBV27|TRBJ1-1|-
CASRGYSRSMNTEAFF
TGTGCCAGCAGGGGGTATTCGAGGAGTATGAACACTGAAGCTTTCTTT
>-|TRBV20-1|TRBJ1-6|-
CSARAAAGSPLHF
TGCAGTGCTAGAGCGGCGGCTGGATCACCCCTCCACTTT
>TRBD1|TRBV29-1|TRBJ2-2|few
CSVEEGQGRNTGELFF
TGCAGCGTTGAAGAGGGACAGGGGAGGAACACCGGGGAGCTGTTTTTT
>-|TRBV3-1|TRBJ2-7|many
CASSQGGTPSYEQYF
TGTGCCAGCAGCCAAGGGGGGACTCCCTCCTACGAGCAGTACTTC
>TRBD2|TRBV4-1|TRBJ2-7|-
CASSHIAGDRYEQYF
TGCGCCAGCAGCCATATAGCGGGAGATCGCTACGAGCAGTACTTC
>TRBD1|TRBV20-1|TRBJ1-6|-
CSARVPDRSSYNSPLHF
TGCAGTGCTAGAGTACCGGACAGGAGCTCCTATAATTCACCCCTCCACTTT
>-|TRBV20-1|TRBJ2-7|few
CSASPGGEQYF
TGCAGTGCTTCACCCGGCGGGGAGCAGTACTTC
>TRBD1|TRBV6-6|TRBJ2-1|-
CASSRGSGLGPNEQFF
TGTGCCAGCAGCAGGGGGAGTGGACTGGGCCCCAATGAGCAGTTCTTC